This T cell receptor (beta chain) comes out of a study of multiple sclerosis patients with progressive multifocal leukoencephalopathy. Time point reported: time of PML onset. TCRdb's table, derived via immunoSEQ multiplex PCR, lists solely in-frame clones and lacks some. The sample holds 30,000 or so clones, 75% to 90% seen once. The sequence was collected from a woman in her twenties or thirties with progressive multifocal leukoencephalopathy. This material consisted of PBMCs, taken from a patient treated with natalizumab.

CDR3 residues: CASSKGQISPYGYTF. The CDR3 DNA reads as TGTGCCAGTAGTAAGGGACAGATCTCCCCATATGGCTACACCTTC. The chain is built from TRBV19 and TRBJ1-2, with 7 bases matching TRBD1. The CDR3 consists of 15 residues. The germline V gene has CDR1 LNHDA and CDR2 SQIVND (reference sequence). V was pared by 4 bases and J by 5 bases, with 10 bases of the junction left unmatched.